This section outlines one T cell receptor beta chain sequence together with its context. Original processing notes: Amplified reference gene primers provided the basis for estimating nucleated cell counts. The protocol was immunoSEQ multiplex PCR, while the TCRdb copy is restricted to in-frame clones and leaves out a portion. V and J calls and clone size come straight from that table; D and trimming were deduced from the DNA. Counted here are around 100,000 clones, 85% occurring once; the ten biggest clones make up around an eighth. These data originate in a study of blood T cell repertoires in COVID-19. About the study: From the United States, Italy and Spain came samples of acute and convalescent COVID-19. PBMCs, B-cell-depleted T cells, or T cells were the source of the cDNA or gDNA that made up the material.

Germline-derived CDR1 and CDR2 are MGHRA and YSYEKL. The V and J ends lost 0 bases and 0 bases respectively, with 9 bases between them. The CDR3 sequence is 16 residues long. This TCR came from a man in his forties or fifties with active or convalescent COVID-19. The sample was peripheral blood. This chain links TRBV4-1 with TRBJ1-3; D remains unclear. DNA of the CDR3: TGCGCCAGCAGCCAAGATCTTCAGTTCTCTGGAAACACCATATATTTT. Its protein is CASSQDLQFSGNTIYF.